The 10 T cell receptor beta chains listed next were all sequenced from one sample in a study of regulatory T cells in long-lasting Graves disease. Time point specified: newly diagnosed GD, antithyroid drugs for less than 3 months. Scientists built the TCR library using RNA that was extracted from PBMCs. TCR beta libraries were built with iRepertoire HTBI primers and Arm-PCR of CDR3 regions. In TCRdb, the multiplex PCR reads were re-called with MiXCR into one record per CDR3 protein. The sample holds 550,000 to 600,000 distinct CDR3 sequences; 15% to 20% are singletons and the top ten take about 12%. This sample was shared with a second study, whose subject was T cells in Graves' hyperthyroidism and ophthalmopathy.

The sequencing here drew on peripheral blood mononuclear cells (PBMCs), taken at new diagnosis, from a patient treated with antithyroid drugs. Source of these receptors: a man aged 18 to 30 with Graves disease.

This clonotype appeared a few times. J is TRBJ1-2 and V is TRBV28, with 11 nucleotides matching TRBD1. V shed 6 bases, J shed 4 bases, and the junction held 16 bases outside the gene matches. Germline V gene sequence: CDR1 MDHEN, CDR2 SYDVKM. The CDR3 extends over 18 amino acids. The CDR3 here is CASRSQGQGEAVRYGYTF. In DNA, the CDR3 is TGTGCCAGCAGGAGCCAGGGACAGGGGGAGGCCGTCCGCTATGGCTACACCTTC.

This clonotype was counted at least ten times. V gene TRBV2 combines with J gene TRBJ2-2, with a weak D call TRBD1 (7 bases). The CDR3 loop spans 17 amino acids. The ends were cut back, 3 bases at V and 5 bases at J, with 19 bases in the middle. Germline V CDR1 and CDR2: SNHLY, FYNNEI. This CDR3 is CASSDWQGEVGTGELFF. For the CDR3, the DNA is TGTGCCAGCAGTGATTGGCAGGGGGAGGTGGGAACCGGGGAGCTGTTTTTT.

The chain carries TRBV9 and TRBJ1-4; D remains unclear. V was cut by 2 bases and J by 3 bases, with 11 bases left in between. CDR1 is SGDLS, CDR2 YYNGEE, per germline. The CDR3 consists of 15 residues. The CDR3 is CASSVYGSPNEKLFF. The CDR3 nucleotides are TGTGCCAGCAGCGTTTACGGGTCCCCTAATGAAAAACTGTTTTTT. The full variable domain, in which reference TRBV9 and TRBJ1-4 provide the parts outside the CDR3, is DSGVTQTPKHLITATGQRVTLRCSPRSGDLSVYWYQQSLDQGLQFLIQYYNGEERAKGNILERFSAQQFPDLHSELNLSSLELGDSALYFCASSVYGSPNEKLFFGSGTQLSVL.

This clonotype has just a few counts. The V gene is TRBV7-9, the J gene TRBJ1-1; no reliable D call. This CDR3 contains 14 residues. CDR1 is SEHNR, CDR2 FQNEAQ, per germline (reference sequence). Trimming shortened V by 0 bases and J by 4 bases, and 9 bases separated the two germline ends. In DNA form, the CDR3 reads TGTGCCAGCAGCTTAGCGTCGGAGGGCACTGAAGCTTTCTTT. Translated, it gives CASSLASEGTEAFF.

This clonotype was detected many times. This sequence joins TRBV18 and TRBJ1-1; 7 bases match TRBD1. The germline V gene encodes CDR1 KGHSH and CDR2 LQKENI. CDR3 length equals 15 residues. The V segment lost 3 bases and the J segment 7 bases; nucleotides outside the gene matches: 11. Here the CDR3 reads CASSPGYRGEDEAFF. Written as DNA, the CDR3 is TGTGCCAGCTCACCGGGGTACAGGGGCGAGGATGAAGCTTTCTTT. Based on the CDR3 plus reference TRBV18 and TRBJ1-1, the full variable domain is NAGVMQNPRHLVRRRGQEARLRCSPMKGHSHVYWYRQLPEEGLKFMVYLQKENIIDESGMPKERFSAEFPKEGPSILRIQQVVRGDSAAYFCASSPGYRGEDEAFFGQGTRLTVV.

This clonotype has just a few counts. The V gene is TRBV5-1, the J gene TRBJ1-4, with 8 bases lining up with TRBD1. Germline values: CDR1 SGHRS, CDR2 YFSETQ. The CDR3 is 16 residues long. Trimming removed 0 bases from V and 8 bases from J; junction bases left unmatched: 9. For the CDR3, the DNA is TGCGCCAGCAGCTTGGGGCCCGCAGGGGGCGGCGAAAAACTGTTTTTT. Amino acids: CASSLGPAGGGEKLFF.

This clonotype was seen many times. This chain joins TRBV12-3 or TRBV12-4 and TRBJ2-1; 8 bases are a match to TRBD2. The CDR3 length is 12 residues. Trimming at V came to 6 bases and at J to 9 bases, leaving 4 bases not matched to a gene. The CDR3 region is CASRLLAGEQFF. In nucleotides, the CDR3 is TGTGCCAGCAGACTCCTAGCGGGTGAGCAGTTCTTC.

This clonotype was seen more than once but under ten times. The chain employs TRBV7-9 and TRBJ2-7; perhaps TRBD1 as D (6 bases). Trimming took off 6 bases at V and 2 bases at J, with 11 bases between the two ends. The CDR3 contains 13 residues. Germline CDR1 reads SEHNR; CDR2 reads FQNEAQ (reference sequence). CDR3 sequence (DNA): TGTGCCAGCAGTTACGGGACAACCTACGAGCAGTACTTC. This translates into CASSYGTTYEQYF. The full variable domain, completed using reference TRBV7-9 and TRBJ2-7, is DTGVSQNPRHKITKRGQNVTFRCDPISEHNRLYWYRQTLGQGPEFLTYFQNEAQLEKSRLLSDRFSAERPKGSFSTLEIQRTEQGDSAMYLCASSYGTTYEQYFGPGTRLTVT.

Ten or more counts support this clonotype. The V call is TRBV20-1, the J call TRBJ2-7, with 16 bases matching TRBD2. Trimming at V came to 5 bases and at J to 6 bases, leaving 10 bases not matched to a gene. The CDR3 sequence is 16 residues long. The V gene's germline CDR1 is DFQATT and CDR2 SNEGSKA (reference sequence). CDR3 nucleotides: TGCAGTGCTCACAGGGGGACTAGCGGGAGGGATGGCGAGCAGTACTTC. This codes for CSAHRGTSGRDGEQYF.

There are a few counts of this clonotype. V is TRBV20-1 and J is TRBJ2-4; 12 bases align to TRBD2. The J call may be incorrect, as the DNA end agrees better with TRBJ2-7. The CDR3 runs to 13 residues. From germline, CDR1 is DFQATT and CDR2 SNEGSKA (reference sequence). Here the CDR3 reads CSARLAGGFEQYF. CDR3 in DNA: TGCAGTGCTAGGCTAGCGGGAGGGTTCGAGCAGTACTTC.